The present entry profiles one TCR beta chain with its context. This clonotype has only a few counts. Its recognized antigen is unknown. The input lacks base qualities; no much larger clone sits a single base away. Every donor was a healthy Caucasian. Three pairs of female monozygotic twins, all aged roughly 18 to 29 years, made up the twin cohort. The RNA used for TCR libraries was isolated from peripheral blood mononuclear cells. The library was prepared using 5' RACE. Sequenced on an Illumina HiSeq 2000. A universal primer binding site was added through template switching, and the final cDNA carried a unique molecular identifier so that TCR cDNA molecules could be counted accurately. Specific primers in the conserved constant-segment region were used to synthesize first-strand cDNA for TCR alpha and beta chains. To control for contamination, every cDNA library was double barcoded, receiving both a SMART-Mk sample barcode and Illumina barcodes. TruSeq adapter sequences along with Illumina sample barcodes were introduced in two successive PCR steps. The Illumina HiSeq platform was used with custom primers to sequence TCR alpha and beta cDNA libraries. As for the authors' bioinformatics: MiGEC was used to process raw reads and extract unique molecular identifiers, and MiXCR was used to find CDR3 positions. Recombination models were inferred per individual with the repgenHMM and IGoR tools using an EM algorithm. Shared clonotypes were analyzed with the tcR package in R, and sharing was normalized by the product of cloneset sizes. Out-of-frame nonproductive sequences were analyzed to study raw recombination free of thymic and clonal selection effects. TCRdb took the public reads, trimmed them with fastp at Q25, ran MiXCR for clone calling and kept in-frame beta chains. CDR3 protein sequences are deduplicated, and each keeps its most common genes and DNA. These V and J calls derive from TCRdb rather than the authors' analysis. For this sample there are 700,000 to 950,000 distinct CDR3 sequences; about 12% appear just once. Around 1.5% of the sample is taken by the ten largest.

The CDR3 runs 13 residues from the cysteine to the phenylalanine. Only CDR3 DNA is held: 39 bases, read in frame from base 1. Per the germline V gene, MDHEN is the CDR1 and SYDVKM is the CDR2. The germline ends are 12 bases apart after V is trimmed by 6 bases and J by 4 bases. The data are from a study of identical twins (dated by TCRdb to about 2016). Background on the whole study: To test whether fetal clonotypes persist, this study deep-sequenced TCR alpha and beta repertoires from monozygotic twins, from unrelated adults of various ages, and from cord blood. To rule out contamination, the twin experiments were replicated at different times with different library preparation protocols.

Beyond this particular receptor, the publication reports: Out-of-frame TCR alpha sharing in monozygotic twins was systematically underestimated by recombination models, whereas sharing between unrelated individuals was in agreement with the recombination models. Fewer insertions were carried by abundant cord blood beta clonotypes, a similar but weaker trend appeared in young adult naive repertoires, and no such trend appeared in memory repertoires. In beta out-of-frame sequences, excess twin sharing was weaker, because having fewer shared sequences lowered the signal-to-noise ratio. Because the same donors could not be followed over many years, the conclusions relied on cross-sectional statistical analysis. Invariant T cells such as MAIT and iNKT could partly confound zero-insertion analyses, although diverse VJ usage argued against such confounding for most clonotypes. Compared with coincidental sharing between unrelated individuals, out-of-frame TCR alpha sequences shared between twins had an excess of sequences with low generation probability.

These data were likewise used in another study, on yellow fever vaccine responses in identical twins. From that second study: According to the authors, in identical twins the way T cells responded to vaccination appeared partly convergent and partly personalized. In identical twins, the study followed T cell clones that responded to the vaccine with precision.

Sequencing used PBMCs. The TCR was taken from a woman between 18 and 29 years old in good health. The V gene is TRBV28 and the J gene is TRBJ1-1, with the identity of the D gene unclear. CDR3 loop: CASSEGVSTEAFF. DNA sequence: TGTGCCAGCAGCGAGGGCGTTAGCACTGAAGCTTTCTTT. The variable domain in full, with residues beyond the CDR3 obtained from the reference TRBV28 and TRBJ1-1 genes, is DVKVTQSSRYLVKRTGEKVFLECVQDMDHENMFWYRQDPGLGLRLIYFSYDVKMKEKGDIPEGYSVSREKKERFSLILESASTNQTSMYLCASSEGVSTEAFFGQGTRLTVV.